One and the same sample provided the 15 T cell receptor beta chains below, sequenced in a study of blood T cell repertoires in COVID-19. The repertoire was sequenced with immunoSEQ multiplex PCR; TCRdb's copy has only in-frame clones and lacks some. The sample has around 340,000 clones; around 83% are singletons. The sequenced sample was peripheral blood. The source of these receptors is a man between 25 and 39 years old with active or convalescent COVID-19.

This rearrangement joins TRBV4-2 to TRBJ1-1, with 9 bases fitting TRBD1. Per the germline V gene, CDR1 is LGHNA and CDR2 is YNFKEQ. V was pared by 3 bases and J by 5 bases, with 10 bases of the junction left unmatched. The CDR3 spans 16 residues. Here the CDR3 reads CASSHRRDRAETEAFF. The CDR3 DNA follows: TGTGCCAGCAGCCACCGACGGGACAGGGCTGAGACTGAAGCTTTCTTT.

This rearrangement joins TRBV7-9 to TRBJ2-5; 10 nucleotides line up with TRBD2. V dropped 1 base and J dropped 5; count of bases not matched to a gene: 7. The CDR3 consists of 16 residues. CDR1 and CDR2 (germline): SEHNR, FQNEAQ (reference sequence). CDR3 DNA: TGTGCCAGCAGCTTAGGGCTAGCGGGAGCGGGGGAGACCCAGTACTTC. This gives the protein CASSLGLAGAGETQYF.

V gene TRBV3-1 (or the pseudogene TRBV3-2) combines with J gene TRBJ2-3; 7 bases line up with TRBD1. The CDR3 has 13 residues. Germline trimming cut 10 bases from V and 5 bases from J; bases unmatched to any gene: 9. CDR1 is LGHDT and CDR2 is YNNKEL in the germline V gene (reference sequence). This CDR3 reads CATRIGGGDTQYF. The CDR3 DNA follows: TGTGCCACCCGAATAGGGGGCGGAGATACGCAGTATTTT.

J is TRBJ2-7 and V is TRBV7-2, with TRBD1 matching over 8 bases. The junction had 10 bases not matched to a gene; V was cut back by 5 bases and J by 4 bases. The CDR3 loop spans 15 amino acids. CDR1 and CDR2 from the germline V gene are SGHTA and FQGNSA. The CDR3 nucleotides are TGTGCCAGCAGCCGCCATCCGAGACAGGGGTACGAGCAGTACTTC. Translating gives CASSRHPRQGYEQYF.

The chain joins TRBV5-1 to TRBJ1-1; the D is unclear. Germline V gene lookup returns CDR1 SGHRS and CDR2 YFSETQ. V was pared by 0 bases and J by 6 bases, with 15 bases between. The CDR3 contains 15 residues. This CDR3 is CASSLDASTVAEAFF. The CDR3 nucleotides are TGCGCCAGCAGCTTGGACGCGTCTACTGTCGCTGAAGCTTTCTTT. Drawing the rest from reference TRBV5-1 and TRBJ1-1, the complete variable domain is KAGVTQTPRYLIKTRGQQVTLSCSPISGHRSVSWYQQTPGQGLQFLFEYFSETQRNKGNFPGRFSGRQFSNSRSEMNVSTLELGDSALYLCASSLDASTVAEAFFGQGTRLTVV.

The chain uses TRBV4-2 and TRBJ2-7; 8 nucleotides agree with TRBD1. The CDR3 runs to 17 residues. V dropped 3 bases and J dropped 1; count of bases not matched to a gene: 11. Germline CDR1 LGHNA, CDR2 YNFKEQ. CDR3 residues: CASSHAAGTGDSYEQYF. CDR3 DNA sequence: TGTGCCAGCAGCCACGCGGCCGGGACAGGCGATTCCTACGAGCAGTACTTC.

This chain joins TRBV24-1 and TRBJ2-3, with a possible D match to TRBD1 (6 bases). This CDR3 is built from 11 residues. Trimming took 6 bases from V and 6 from J, leaving 6 bases between them. Germline V CDR1 and CDR2: KGHDR, SFDVKD. The CDR3 DNA reads TGTGCCACCAGTAGGGGGGATACGCAGTATTTT. Translating gives CATSRGDTQYF.

This chain uses TRBV5-1 with TRBJ2-7, with D possibly being TRBD2 (7 bases). The V end was cut by 4 bases, the J end by 6 bases, with 20 bases between. Germline-derived CDR1 and CDR2 are SGHRS and YFSETQ. CDR3 length: 15 amino acids. The CDR3 region has the DNA TGCGCCAGCAGCCCACAGGGATCGAGCGGGGTCGAGCAGTACTTC. Its protein is CASSPQGSSGVEQYF.

This clone has just one count. Here the CDR3 reads CASSVVQAAGELFF. The CDR3 nucleotides are TGTGCCAGCAGCGTAGTACAGGCCGCCGGGGAGCTGTTTTTT. V and J are TRBV9 and TRBJ2-2; D is possibly TRBD1 (5 bases). The CDR3 is 14 amino acids. CDR1 and CDR2 (germline): SGDLS, YYNGEE. The V end lost 0 bases, the J end lost 6 bases, and 9 bases lay between the germline ends.

The V call is TRBV28, the J call TRBJ1-2, with 8 bases lining up with TRBD1. In germline, CDR1 is MDHEN, CDR2 SYDVKM. CDR3 length: 13 residues. The trim removed 3 bases at V and 4 bases at J, leaving 1 base unmatched. In nucleotides, the CDR3 is TGTGCCAGCAGTTTGCAGGGGGCCTATGGCTACACCTTC. It translates to CASSLQGAYGYTF.

The V call is TRBV12-3 or TRBV12-4, the J call TRBJ1-5, with D uncertain. The CDR3 covers 11 residues. Between the trimmed V and J ends, which lost 6 bases and 5 bases, there was a span of 5 bases. The CDR3 loop reads CASRLDQPQHF. CDR3 sequence (DNA): TGTGCCAGCAGACTGGATCAGCCCCAGCATTTT.

V gene TRBV7-3 combines with J gene TRBJ2-2, with a weak D call TRBD1 (5 bases). The CDR3 is made up of 13 amino acids. V was cut by 5 bases and J by 4 bases, with 8 bases left in between. Germline V lookup: CDR1 SGHTA, CDR2 FQGTGA. CDR3 bases: TGTGCCAGCAGCAAGACAGTCACCGGGGAGCTGTTTTTT. Translating it yields CASSKTVTGELFF.

The rearrangement links TRBV6-5 to TRBJ1-6; no clear D gene. This CDR3 is 14 amino acids long. In germline, CDR1 is MNHEY, CDR2 SVGAGI. Trimming removed 6 bases at V and 2 bases at J, with 8 bases between. CDR3 sequence reads: CASRKGAYNSPLHF. The CDR3 bases are TGTGCCAGCAGAAAAGGAGCCTATAATTCACCCCTCCACTTT.

The chain carries TRBV11-3 and TRBJ1-2; the match to TRBD1 covers 9 bases. CDR3 size: 17 residues. Germline V CDR1 and CDR2: SGHNT, YENEEA. V was pared by 8 bases and J by 4 bases, with 17 bases of the junction left unmatched. CDR3: CASGLRDRVNYSYGYTF. CDR3 DNA: TGTGCCAGCGGACTCCGGGACAGGGTTAACTATAGCTATGGCTACACCTTC.

The chain uses TRBV2 and TRBJ1-3, with D hard to call. The CDR3 runs to 13 residues. Between the trimmed V and J ends, which lost 7 bases and 0 bases, there was a span of 7 bases. Germline CDR1 reads SNHLY; CDR2 reads FYNNEI. The CDR3: CASTGASGNTIYF. The DNA for the CDR3 is TGTGCCAGCACGGGTGCCTCTGGAAACACCATATATTTT.